This T cell receptor beta chain was documented in a study of control samples from healthy donors and cancer patients. Libraries were prepared by immunoSEQ multiplex PCR; TCRdb keeps only in-frame clonotypes and omits some of them. Among about 58,000 clones, around 95% were seen once, and the ten largest hold 4%. The V end lost 2 bases, the J end lost 6 bases, and 5 bases lay between the germline ends. CDR3 length equals 11 residues. Germline V CDR1 and CDR2: MDHEN, SYDVKM. The sequence was obtained from a man aged 25-40 years in good health. Sequencing input: blood. The chain combines TRBV28 with TRBJ2-7; no clear D gene. Here the CDR3 DNA reads TGTGCCAGCAGTTTAGGACGCGAGCAGTACTTC. Its protein is CASSLGREQYF.